The table lists the clone carrying this T cell receptor beta chain with a few counts. CDR1 is MDHEN and CDR2 is SYDVKM in the germline V gene. Trimming stripped 7 bases from V and 4 bases from J, with 13 bases between. CDR3 length: 13 residues. This specimen comes from a study of T cells in Graves' hyperthyroidism and ophthalmopathy. The overall study: Peripheral blood samples were taken at initial diagnosis, prior to any treatment.

Researchers took RNA transcripts and amplified the TCR beta CDR3 regions from them. The HTBI set primed first-round TCR CDR3 RT-PCR. A single record per CDR3 protein comes from TCRdb applying MiXCR to the multiplex PCR reads. The table shows about 270,000 distinct CDR3 sequences, with approximately 16% occurring only once. This receptor was identified in a woman aged 50 to 65 with Graves' hyperthyroidism that later progressed to Graves' ophthalmopathy. Sequenced sample: blood. The rearrangement links TRBV28 to TRBJ1-1; tentative D call: TRBD1 (6 bases). The CDR3 region is CASNLRGPTEAFF. For the CDR3, the DNA is TGTGCCAGCAACCTCCGGGGGCCCACTGAAGCTTTCTTT.